This entry concerns a single T cell receptor (beta chain). No cognate antigen has been identified for it. The record has no base qualities; no much larger clone is one base away. This sample is part of a study of CD8+ T cells in alopecia areata (dated by TCRdb to 2017 to 2018). Study-level background: The treated patients, all with moderate-to-severe alopecia areata, were enrolled in an open-label pilot trial of oral tofacitinib given at 5 to 10 mg twice daily. RNA came from the PAXgene miRNA kit for fixed scalp, the miRNeasy kit for PBMCs, and the RNeasy kit for mouse skin. Scalp clonality was compared among normal scalp (n=4), patchy alopecia areata scalp (n=8), and alopecia totalis/universalis scalp (n=8). Patients stayed on tofacitinib for 6 to 18 months and then had 6 months of follow-up off drug so that delayed response and recurrence could be assessed. immunoSEQ multiplex PCR using 35 Vbeta forward primers and 13 Jbeta reverse primers was used to amplify TCRbeta CDR3 regions. High-throughput TCRbeta sequencing was used to examine T cell clonal expansion in alopecia areata in both the C3H/HeJ mouse model and human patients. In humans, TCRbeta sequencing was performed on scalp tissue and on sorted CD4+ and CD8+ peripheral blood T cells from healthy controls and from patients with patchy or totalis/universalis alopecia areata. Patients on tofacitinib were biopsied at baseline and after 4 and 24 weeks of treatment, and several of the patients also had a later scalp biopsy.

V drops 5 bases and J drops 0 bases, leaving 14 bases in between. The germline V gene gives CDR1 as SGHAT and CDR2 as FQNNGV. CDR3 length: 16 amino acids, cysteine to phenylalanine. The only DNA kept is the CDR3, 48 bases in frame from the first base. Beyond this particular receptor, the publication reports: Resident alphabeta T cells in normal human skin are also sequenced, complicating scalp TCR repertoire analysis, unlike mouse skin dominated by gammadelta T cells. Compared with mice, TCR sequences shared between patients were less clear, possibly partly because of HLA diversity across the patient population. Compared with normal scalp, lesional scalp, particularly in alopecia totalis/universalis, had higher clonality and more expanded CD8+ clones, which suggests antigenic drive.

The library was built by means of the immunoSEQ multiplex PCR assay. To provide template for TCR sequencing, every sample had RNA extracted and reverse transcribed into cDNA. SuperScript III was used for first-strand cDNA synthesis, primed with a 2:1 mix of oligo-dT and random hexamers. A synthetic immune receptor repertoire was used to assess amplification bias, and residual bias was removed computationally. In the authors' own workflow: After raw reads were preprocessed to remove errors, the CDR3 was defined following IMGT conventions as running from the conserved cysteine to phenylalanine. Clonality was computed by normalizing Shannon entropy by log2 of the number of productive unique TCRs and subtracting the result from 1. CD4 or CD8 identity of scalp clones was inferred by cross-referencing scalp TCRbeta sequences with sorted blood CD4 and CD8 repertoires. TCRdb mirrors the immuneACCESS table, restricted to in-frame sequences. Some clones are absent from its copies; in checked studies, under half trace to an unresolved V gene, and the reason for the others is unknown. V and J calls and clone size are copied from that table; D and trimming were computed from the DNA. The sample table lists about 15,000 clones, 45% to 65% of them with a count of one. The ten largest account for roughly 12% of the sample.

Peripheral blood and lesional scalp punch biopsies were obtained from patients with alopecia areata. Human scalp biopsies went straight into PAXgene tissue containers for immediate fixation. The chain is made from TRBV11-2 and TRBJ1-3, and possibly TRBD1, on 6 matching bases. The sample taken for sequencing was skin. The TCR sequence derives from a human donor with alopecia areata. The base sequence is TGTGCCAGCAGCCACAACAGGGCAAGCTCTGGAAACACCATATATTTT. This codes for CASSHNRASSGNTIYF. The reference TRBV11-2 and TRBJ1-3 proteins fill in what lies around the CDR3, so the full variable domain reads EAGVAQSPRYKIIEKRQSVAFWCNPISGHATLYWYQQILGQGPKLLIQFQNNGVVDDSQLPKDRFSAERLKGVDSTLKIQPAKLEDSAVYLCASSHNRASSGNTIYFGEGSWLTVV.